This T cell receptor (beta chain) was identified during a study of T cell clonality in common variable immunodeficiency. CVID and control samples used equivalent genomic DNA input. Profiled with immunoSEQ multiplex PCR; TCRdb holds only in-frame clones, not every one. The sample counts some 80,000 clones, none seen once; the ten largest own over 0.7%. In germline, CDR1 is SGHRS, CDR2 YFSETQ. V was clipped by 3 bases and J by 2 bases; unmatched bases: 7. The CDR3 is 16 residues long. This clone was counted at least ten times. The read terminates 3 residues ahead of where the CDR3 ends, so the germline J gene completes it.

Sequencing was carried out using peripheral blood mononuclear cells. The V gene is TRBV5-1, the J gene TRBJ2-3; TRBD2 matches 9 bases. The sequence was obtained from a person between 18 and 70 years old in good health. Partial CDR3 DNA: TGCGCCAGCAGCTACCGGACTAGCGAGTACACAGATACG. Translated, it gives CASSYRTSEYTDT. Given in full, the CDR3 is CASSYRTSEYTDTQYF.